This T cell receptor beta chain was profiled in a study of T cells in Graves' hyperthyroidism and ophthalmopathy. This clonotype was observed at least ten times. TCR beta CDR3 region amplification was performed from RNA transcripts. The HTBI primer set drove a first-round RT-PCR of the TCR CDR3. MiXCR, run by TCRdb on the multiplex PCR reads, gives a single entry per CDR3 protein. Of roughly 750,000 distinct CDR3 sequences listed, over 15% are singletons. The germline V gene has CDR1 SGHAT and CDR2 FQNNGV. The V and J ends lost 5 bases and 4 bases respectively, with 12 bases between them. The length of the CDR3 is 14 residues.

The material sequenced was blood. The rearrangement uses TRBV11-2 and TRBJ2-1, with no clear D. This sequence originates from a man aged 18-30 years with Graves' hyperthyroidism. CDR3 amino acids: CASSLIDEYNEQFF. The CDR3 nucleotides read TGTGCCAGCAGCCTTATCGACGAGTACAATGAGCAGTTCTTC.